These T cell receptor beta chains were read from a single sample in a study of vaccination and CD4 T cells after COVID-19. Antigens for these TCRs are unknown. Via MiXCR, TCRdb re-called the PCR reads, giving one row per CDR3 protein. The table has nearly 15,000 distinct CDR3 sequences, about 53% seen once. The sequencing here drew on CD4+ T cells from blood, cultured in vitro, taken before SARS-CoV-2 vaccination. The source is a human donor who had recovered from COVID-19. The CDR3 runs from the conserved cysteine through the conserved F or W. Each record gives: clone size, J gene, V gene, D gene, CDR3 protein, CDR3 DNA. A D gene is named only where the DNA matches it firmly. Clone size appears in some rows only: once, few, many, or a class for an expanded clone.

. | TRBJ1-2 | TRBV12-5 | TRBD1 | CASGTGAGGYTF | TGTGCTAGTGGGACAGGGGCTGGTGGCTACACCTTC
. | TRBJ1-6 | TRBV30 | TRBD1 | CAADRQSPYNSPLHF | TGTGCCGCGGACAGGCAAAGCCCCTATAATTCACCCCTCCACTTT
. | TRBJ1-1 | TRBV18 | . | CASSPGIREHTEAFF | TGTGCCAGCTCACCAGGTATCAGGGAGCACACTGAAGCTTTCTTT
once | TRBJ2-3 | TRBV12-3/TRBV12-4 | . | CASSLAGGGTDTQYF | TGTGCCAGCAGTTTGGCCGGGGGTGGAACAGATACGCAGTATTTT
. | TRBJ1-2 | TRBV2 | . | CASSVGSPNYGYTF | TGTGCCAGCAGTGTGGGGTCGCCTAACTATGGCTACACCTTC
few | TRBJ2-7 | TRBV6-2/TRBV6-3 | TRBD2 | CASSVSGTSSKQYF | TGTGCCAGCAGTGTCTCCGGGACTAGCTCCAAGCAGTACTTC
few | TRBJ1-2 | TRBV2 | TRBD1 | CASSVTLGTGTGIYTF | TGTGCCAGCAGTGTAACTCTCGGGACAGGGACGGGGATCTACACCTTC
few | TRBJ2-3 | TRBV20-1 | . | CSASSGGRTDTQYF | TGCAGTGCTAGTTCCGGCGGGCGAACAGATACGCAGTATTTT
. | TRBJ1-2 | TRBV7-9 | TRBD1 | CASSETGVAGYTF | TGTGCCAGCAGCGAGACAGGGGTGGCTGGCTACACCTTC
. | TRBJ1-2 | TRBV28 | . | CASSLEWGVYGGYTF | TGTGCCAGCAGTTTAGAGTGGGGTGTATATGGAGGCTACACCTTC
. | TRBJ1-1 | TRBV20-1 | . | CSASRSMNTEAFF | TGCAGTGCTAGCCGTTCTATGAACACTGAAGCTTTCTTT
. | TRBJ2-3 | TRBV7-3 | TRBD2 | CASSLIGAGGSADTQYF | TGTGCCAGCAGCTTAATAGGAGCGGGGGGGTCCGCAGATACGCAGTATTTT
. | TRBJ2-7 | TRBV5-4 | TRBD2 | CASSVSSGSYEQYF | TGTGCCAGCAGCGTCTCTAGCGGTTCCTACGAGCAGTACTTC
. | TRBJ1-2 | TRBV5-4 | . | CASSLARVNYGYTF | TGTGCCAGCAGCTTGGCCAGGGTGAACTATGGCTACACCTTC
. | TRBJ1-2 | TRBV12-3/TRBV12-4 | . | CASSLTVNYGYTF | TGTGCCAGCAGTTTGACGGTAAACTATGGCTACACCTTC
few | TRBJ1-1 | TRBV27 | . | CASSRQENTEAFF | TGTGCCAGCTCCAGACAGGAGAACACTGAAGCTTTCTTT
. | TRBJ1-1 | TRBV11-3 | . | CASSTGTMNTEAFF | TGTGCCAGCAGTACGGGTACAATGAACACTGAAGCTTTCTTT
. | TRBJ2-7 | TRBV6-2/TRBV6-3 | TRBD2 | CASSKRGPSYEQYF | TGTGCCAGCAGTAAGCGGGGGCCGTCCTACGAGCAGTACTTC
. | TRBJ2-3 | TRBV7-3 | . | CASSFRAGDTDTQYF | TGTGCCAGCAGCTTCCGGGCAGGGGACACAGATACGCAGTATTTT
once | TRBJ1-1 | TRBV19 | TRBD1 | CASSTRTGARTEAFF | TGTGCCAGTAGTACCCGGACAGGGGCGAGAACTGAAGCTTTCTTT
. | TRBJ2-2 | TRBV7-2 | TRBD2 | CASSPNRDYPGELFF | TGTGCCAGCAGCCCGAACCGGGACTACCCCGGGGAGCTGTTTTTT
few | TRBJ1-1 | TRBV6-1 | . | CASRNRQLNTEAFF | TGTGCCAGCAGAAACCGACAGCTAAACACTGAAGCTTTCTTT
. | TRBJ1-5 | TRBV5-8 | . | CASSLPSEPQHF | TGTGCCAGCAGCTTGCCGTCTGAGCCCCAGCATTTT
few | TRBJ1-1 | TRBV24-1 | . | CATTGTEAFF | TGTGCCACCACTGGAACTGAAGCTTTCTTT
. | TRBJ2-2 | TRBV7-8 | TRBD1 | CASSLTGSGPGELFF | TGTGCCAGCAGCCTGACAGGGTCTGGTCCCGGGGAGCTGTTTTTT
. | TRBJ1-1 | TRBV6-1 | . | CASSRLRESEAFF | TGTGCCAGCAGTCGTCTCCGGGAATCTGAAGCTTTCTTT
. | TRBJ2-5 | TRBV12-3/TRBV12-4 | TRBD2 | CASSLVFLAGVVTQYF | TGTGCCAGCAGTTTAGTGTTCCTAGCGGGAGTTGTGACCCAGTACTTC
. | TRBJ1-1 | TRBV11-3 | . | CASANRDRGAFF | TGTGCCAGCGCGAACAGGGATCGTGGAGCTTTCTTT
few | TRBJ1-5 | TRBV6-1 | . | CASIYIFGGGNQPQHF | TGTGCCAGCATCTACATTTTCGGGGGGGGCAATCAGCCCCAGCATTTT
few | TRBJ2-5 | TRBV20-1 | TRBD2 | CSATPSPWTRVETQYF | TGCAGTGCGACTCCAAGCCCGTGGACTAGAGTGGAGACCCAGTACTTC
. | TRBJ1-1 | TRBV6-1 | TRBD1 | CASSVKDRVAEAFF | TGTGCCAGCAGTGTAAAGGACAGGGTCGCTGAAGCTTTCTTT
few | TRBJ1-2 | TRBV20-1 | TRBD1 | CSAKPPGQGAEGYTF | TGCAGTGCCAAACCCCCGGGACAGGGCGCCGAGGGCTACACCTTC
. | TRBJ1-2 | TRBV18 | TRBD1 | CASSLGTGSNYGYTF | TGTGCCAGCTCATTGGGGACAGGGAGTAACTATGGCTACACCTTC
. | TRBJ1-2 | TRBV6-1 | . | CASRMSDRYGYTF | TGTGCCAGCAGGATGAGTGATCGGTATGGCTACACCTTC
. | TRBJ1-1 | TRBV2 | TRBD1 | CASSGTGGWSPEAFF | TGTGCCAGCAGTGGGACAGGGGGTTGGAGCCCTGAAGCTTTCTTT
. | TRBJ2-5 | TRBV27 | . | CASSPTQGGKKETQYF | TGTGCCAGCAGCCCTACCCAGGGGGGGAAAAAAGAGACCCAGTACTTC
. | TRBJ2-3 | TRBV15 | TRBD1 | CATSRGQGGADTQYF | TGTGCCACCAGCCGGGGACAGGGAGGTGCAGATACGCAGTATTTT
. | TRBJ1-1 | TRBV7-9 | TRBD1 | CASSSGQGNTEAFF | TGTGCCAGCAGCTCGGGACAGGGGAACACTGAAGCTTTCTTT
. | TRBJ2-3 | TRBV11-3 | TRBD2 | CASSLGLAGVEDTQYF | TGTGCCAGCAGCCTCGGACTAGCGGGAGTCGAAGATACGCAGTATTTT
. | TRBJ1-5 | TRBV5-3 | TRBD1 | CASSYGTGDDNQPQHF | TGTGCCAGCAGCTACGGGACAGGAGACGACAATCAGCCCCAGCATTTT
. | TRBJ2-2 | TRBV5-4 | TRBD2 | CASRAGINTGELFF | TGTGCCAGCAGAGCGGGGATAAACACCGGGGAGCTGTTTTTT
. | TRBJ1-1 | TRBV6-1 | . | CASSDMGRGAFF | TGTGCCAGCAGTGATATGGGTCGTGGAGCTTTCTTT
. | TRBJ2-3 | TRBV6-2/TRBV6-3 | . | CASSYNLSPDTQYF | TGTGCCAGCAGTTACAACTTATCTCCAGATACGCAGTATTTT
. | TRBJ2-7 | TRBV7-8 | TRBD2 | CASTPSGSSYEQYF | TGTGCCAGCACTCCTAGCGGGAGCTCCTACGAGCAGTACTTC
. | TRBJ1-2 | TRBV10-3 | . | CAISRAGENYGYTF | TGTGCCATCAGTCGGGCAGGGGAAAACTATGGCTACACCTTC
. | TRBJ2-3 | TRBV20-1 | TRBD2 | CSAGGSTGGTDTQYF | TGCAGTGCGGGGGGGAGCACTGGGGGGACAGATACGCAGTATTTT
. | TRBJ1-2 | TRBV11-3 | . | CASSLAFSSQPYGYTF | TGTGCCAGCAGCTTAGCTTTTTCGTCACAGCCCTATGGCTACACCTTC
once | TRBJ1-6 | TRBV27 | . | CASSSYSEGGGAYNSPLHF | TGTGCCAGCAGTTCCTACAGTGAAGGGGGGGGGGCGTATAATTCACCCCTCCACTTT
. | TRBJ2-7 | TRBV6-1 | . | CASSGAGGRGSEQYF | TGTGCCAGCAGTGGCGCAGGTGGGCGCGGGTCCGAGCAGTACTTC
few | TRBJ1-5 | TRBV28 | TRBD1 | CASSLGTGVSNQPQHF | TGTGCCAGCAGTTTAGGGACAGGGGTGAGCAATCAGCCCCAGCATTTT
few | TRBJ1-1 | TRBV27 | . | CASSGSSEAFF | TGTGCCAGCAGTGGGTCTAGTGAAGCTTTCTTT